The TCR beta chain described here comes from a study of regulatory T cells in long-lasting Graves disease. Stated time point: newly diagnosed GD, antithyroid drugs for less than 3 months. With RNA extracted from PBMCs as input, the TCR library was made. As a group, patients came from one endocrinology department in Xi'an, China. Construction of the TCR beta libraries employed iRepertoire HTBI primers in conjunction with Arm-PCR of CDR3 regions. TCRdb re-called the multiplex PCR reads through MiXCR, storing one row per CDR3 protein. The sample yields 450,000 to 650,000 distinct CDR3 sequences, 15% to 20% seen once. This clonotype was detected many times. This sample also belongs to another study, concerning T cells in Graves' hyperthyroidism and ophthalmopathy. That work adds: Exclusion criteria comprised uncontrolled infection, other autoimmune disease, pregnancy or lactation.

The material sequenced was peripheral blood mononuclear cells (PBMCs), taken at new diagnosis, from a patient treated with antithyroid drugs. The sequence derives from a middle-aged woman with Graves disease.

The DNA of the CDR3 is TGTGCCAGTAGCCCGGGACAGCCCAGCACAGATACGCAGTATTTT. The encoded protein is CASSPGQPSTDTQYF. This chain links TRBV19 with TRBJ2-3; 7 nucleotides match TRBD1. Unmatched junction bases numbered 6, after V lost 6 bases and J lost 0 bases. The V gene's germline CDR1 is LNHDA and CDR2 SQIVND (reference sequence). The CDR3 contains 15 residues.